This record concerns one TCR beta chain sequence. Its antigen target is currently unknown. The sample holds no much larger clone one base away, and base qualities are not on file. Other DNA sequences within the sample encode an identical CDR3. From the cysteine through the phenylalanine, the CDR3 covers 14 amino acids. CDR3 DNA is the only sequence kept; it has 42 bases, read in frame from the first base. The germline V and J ends show losses of 1 base and 4 bases respectively, and no gene match explains 3 bases of the junction. The CDR1 and CDR2 encoded by the germline V gene are MGHRA and YSYEKL. A second Seattle source provided samples from volunteer blood donors who had recovered from COVID-19. Collaborating institutions collected whole blood in K2EDTA tubes following their own protocols. For TCRbeta analysis, collaborators shipped samples as frozen whole blood, isolated PBMCs, or DNA extracted from either of those sample types.

TCRbeta CDR3 regions were amplified from genomic DNA by means of the immunoSEQ Assay, a bias-controlled multiplex PCR. Processing in the source paper ran as follows. The number of nucleated cells in each sample was estimated by amplification of reference gene primers within the assay. To quantify the absolute abundance of each unique TCRbeta CDR3 rearrangement, sequence reads were collapsed and filtered. For each sample, productive Simpson clonality was calculated as the square root of Simpson's diversity index over productive rearrangements. This immuneACCESS table, as held by TCRdb, lists in-frame sequences with V and J called but not all clones. Of the missing ones, under half trace to an unresolved V gene in checked studies; the others have no known cause. Clonal size and the V and J genes are those of that table, whereas D and trimming came from the DNA. Across this sample there are about 300,000 clones, with 70% to 90% seen only once. Under 6.5% of the sample is held by the ten biggest clonotypes.

This sample is part of a study of blood T cell repertoires in COVID-19 (TCRdb year 2020). Background for the entire study: Collaborator samples came from the United States, Italy and Spain and covered acute and convalescent phases of COVID-19. The prospective study material was composed of cDNA or gDNA derived from T cells, B-cell-depleted T cells, or PBMCs. Subjects who had been exposed to COVID-19, were actively infected with it, or had recovered from it provided the deeply sampled blood TCRbeta repertoires that made up the dataset. The repertoires were released in a freely available public database intended as a resource for research on the immune response to SARS-CoV-2. Samples were obtained from the ongoing ImmuneRACE study (first 160 participants) and from 1,254 subjects provided by 6 global collaborators. Sample metadata almost always included a de-identified subject ID, COVID-19 status, age in years and sex. Where available, HLA class I and class II types were taken from metadata supplied by the sample provider and were not determined by assay-based typing.

What the work shows at the level of the full study, not this receptor alone: How much clinical and demographic metadata was included differed by source and by participant, and the metadata was provided uncurated.

Material for sequencing was peripheral blood. The clonotype originates from a man in his late teens or twenties who had recovered from COVID-19. The chain employs TRBV4-1 and TRBJ1-1; TRBD1 lines up with 7 middle nucleotides. The CDR3 loop reads CASSQGQGGTEAFF. The sequence in DNA is TGCGCCAGCAGCCAAGGGCAGGGGGGCACTGAAGCTTTCTTT.